This TCR beta chain was sequenced during a study of metastatic and nonmetastatic thyroid tumors. In the original workflow: To classify distant metastasis in papillary thyroid cancer, a model was built from CDR3 differences across clinicopathological groups. TCRdb re-called clones from the PCR reads using MiXCR. These V and J calls are TCRdb output, not the study's own analysis. The data contain approximately 32,000 clones, around 16% of them singletons. This clone was counted between two and nine times. Just one base apart from a much larger clone, this may be a read error. None of the patients had undergone any treatment ahead of thyroid surgery. Trimming at V came to 7 bases and at J to 1 base, leaving 4 bases not matched to a gene. The CDR3 contains 15 residues.

V usage is TRBV12-3 or TRBV12-4 and J usage is TRBJ2-2, with 9 positions matching TRBD2. What was sequenced was blood. The source is a male donor with papillary thyroid cancer or a benign thyroid nodule (not recorded which). Some clones in this sample may be carry-over from other donors' samples. For the CDR3, the DNA is TGTGCCAGCATACCGACTAGCGGGAACACCGGGGAGCTGTTTTTT. Translated: CASIPTSGNTGELFF.